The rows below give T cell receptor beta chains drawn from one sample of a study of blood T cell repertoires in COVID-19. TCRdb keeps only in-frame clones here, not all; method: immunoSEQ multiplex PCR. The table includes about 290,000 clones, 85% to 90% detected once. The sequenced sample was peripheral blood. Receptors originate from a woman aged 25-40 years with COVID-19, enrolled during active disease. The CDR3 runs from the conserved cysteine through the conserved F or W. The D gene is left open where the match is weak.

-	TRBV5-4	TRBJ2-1	TGTGCCAGCAGCTTGGGACTAGGGAATTACAATGAGCAGTTCTTC	CASSLGLGNYNEQFF
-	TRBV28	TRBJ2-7	TGTGCCAGCAGCTCGGGCGGGGCCCCCTCCTACGAGCAGTACTTC	CASSSGGAPSYEQYF
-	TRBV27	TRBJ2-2	TGTGCCAGCAAGCCAGGGACATCTCAGGGGGAGCTGTTTTTT	CASKPGTSQGELFF
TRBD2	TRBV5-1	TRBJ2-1	TGCGCCAGCAGCTTGAGCTTAGCGGGACTAGTGATATCCGGACCCGAGAATGAGCAGTTCTTC	CASSLSLAGLVISGPENEQFF
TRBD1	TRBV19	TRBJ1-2	TGTGCCAGTAGCCTTAAACAGGGGTACTATGGCTACACCTTC	CASSLKQGYYGYTF
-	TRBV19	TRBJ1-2	TGTGCCAGTAGTAGACAGCTCTATGGCTACACCTTC	CASSRQLYGYTF
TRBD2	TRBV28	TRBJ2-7	TGTGCCAGCAGTTTAATTGGACTAGAAGGCGAGCAGTACTTC	CASSLIGLEGEQYF
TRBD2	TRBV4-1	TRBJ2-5	TGCGCCAGCAGCCAAGATCATCTGGGGGGGGACCAAAAAGAGACCCAGTACTTC	CASSQDHLGGDQKETQYF
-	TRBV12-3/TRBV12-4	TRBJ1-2	TGTGCCAGCAGTTTAGGGAGCGGCTACACCTTC	CASSLGSGYTF
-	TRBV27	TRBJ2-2	TGTGCCAGCAGTCTTAATAACGGGGAGCTGTTTTTT	CASSLNNGELFF
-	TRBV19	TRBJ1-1	TGTGCCAGTAGTTCGGCGGGGAACACTGAAGCTTTCTTT	CASSSAGNTEAFF
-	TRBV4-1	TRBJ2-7	TGCGCCAGCAGCCCCGAGCGGTACTCCTACGAGCAGTACTTC	CASSPERYSYEQYF
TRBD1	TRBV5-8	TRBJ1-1	TGTGCCAGCAGCCCAACAGGGGGCCGCACTGAAGCTTTCTTT	CASSPTGGRTEAFF
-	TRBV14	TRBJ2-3	TGTGCCAGCAGCTCCTTTCGCACAGATACGCAGTATTTT	CASSSFRTDTQYF
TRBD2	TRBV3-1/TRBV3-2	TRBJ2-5	TGTGCCAGCGCGCCTAGCGGGGGGAAGGAGACCCAGTACTTC	CASAPSGGKETQYF
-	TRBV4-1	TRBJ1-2	TGCGCCAGCAGCCAAGTAGTCAGTGGGGACTCTTTTTATGGCTACACCTTC	CASSQVVSGDSFYGYTF
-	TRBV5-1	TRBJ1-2	-	CASSFGPGQGNYGYTF
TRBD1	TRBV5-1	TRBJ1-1	TGCGCCAGCAGCCTCGGGACAGTAGAAGCTTTCTTT	CASSLGTVEAFF
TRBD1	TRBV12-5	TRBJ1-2	TGTGCTAGTGGTTTGCCCGGGACAGGGAGTATCTATGGCTACACCTTC	CASGLPGTGSIYGYTF
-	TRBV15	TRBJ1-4	TGTGCCACCAGCAGAGGGTCCAGGGTGCTACCGGAAAAACTGTTTTTT	CATSRGSRVLPEKLFF
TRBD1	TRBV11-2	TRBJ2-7	TGTGCCAGCAGCCCAATAGGGGCCCCAGGGGGTTACGAGCAGTACTTC	CASSPIGAPGGYEQYF
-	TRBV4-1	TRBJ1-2	TGCGCCAGCAGCTACCAGGGGACCTATGGCTACACCTTC	CASSYQGTYGYTF
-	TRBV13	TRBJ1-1	TGTGCCAGCAGCTTAGGAGAGGGTTGGGTCACTGAAGCTTTCTTT	CASSLGEGWVTEAFF
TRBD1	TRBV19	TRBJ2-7	TGTGCCAGTAGTATATCCGGGACAGGGGGCCAACGGGAGCAGTACTTC	CASSISGTGGQREQYF
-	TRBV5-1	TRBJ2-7	TGCGCCAGCAGACGATACCCGGGACACCGGACCAACGAGCAGTACTTC	CASRRYPGHRTNEQYF
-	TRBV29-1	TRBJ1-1	TGCAGCGTGCTACAGGGAGGGATTGAAGCTTTCTTT	CSVLQGGIEAFF